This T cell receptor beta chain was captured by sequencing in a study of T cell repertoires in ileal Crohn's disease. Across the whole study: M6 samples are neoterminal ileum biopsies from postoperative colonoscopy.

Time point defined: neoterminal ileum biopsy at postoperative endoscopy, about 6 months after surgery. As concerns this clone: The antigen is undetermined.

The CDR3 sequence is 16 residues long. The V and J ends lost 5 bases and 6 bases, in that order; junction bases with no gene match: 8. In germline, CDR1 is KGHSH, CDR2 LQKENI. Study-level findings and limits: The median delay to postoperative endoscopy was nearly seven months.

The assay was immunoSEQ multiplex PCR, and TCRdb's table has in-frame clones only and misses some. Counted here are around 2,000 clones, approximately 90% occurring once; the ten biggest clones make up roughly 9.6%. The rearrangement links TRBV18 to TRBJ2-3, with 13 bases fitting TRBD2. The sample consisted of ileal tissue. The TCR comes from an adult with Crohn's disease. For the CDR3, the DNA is TGTGCCAGCTCAACCGGGACTAGCGGGACCGGGGATACGCAGTATTTT. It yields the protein CASSTGTSGTGDTQYF.